Shown below are 29 T cell receptor beta chains from a single sample sequenced in a study of blood T cell repertoires in COVID-19. Assay used: immunoSEQ multiplex PCR; TCRdb lists only in-frame clones, some missing. The sample contains 26,000 or so clones, roughly 84% of which appear only once. The sequencing sample was made of peripheral blood. These receptors originate from a human donor in a cohort sampled during active COVID-19. The donor label of this sample is uncertain.

The chain joins TRBV24-1 to TRBJ2-7; the match to TRBD1 covers 10 bases. V shed 3 bases, J shed 3 bases, and the junction held 4 bases outside the gene matches. The CDR3 sequence is 15 residues long. Germline values: CDR1 KGHDR, CDR2 SFDVKD. CDR3 region: CATSDRDRGLYEQYF. DNA of the CDR3: TGTGCCACCAGTGATCGAGACAGGGGGCTCTACGAGCAGTACTTC.

The chain recombines TRBV7-9 with TRBJ2-3; 10 nucleotides match TRBD2. With 5 bases clipped from V and 6 bases from J, the junction kept 14 bases outside the gene matches. Germline V gene sequence: CDR1 SEHNR, CDR2 FQNEAQ (reference sequence). The CDR3 contains 17 residues. Written as DNA, the CDR3 is TGTGCCAGCAGCCCAGGGCTAGCGGGGGCAACCTGGGATACGCAGTATTTT. Translated: CASSPGLAGATWDTQYF.

The chain has TRBV27 and TRBJ1-5; 9 bases are a match to TRBD1. Germline V gene sequence: CDR1 MNHEY, CDR2 SMNVEV (reference sequence). The CDR3 is 18 residues long. The trim removed 4 bases at V and 6 bases at J, leaving 16 bases unmatched. This CDR3 is CASSSRHPRQGVIQPQHF. DNA for the CDR3: TGTGCCAGCAGTTCACGTCATCCCCGACAGGGGGTGATTCAGCCCCAGCATTTT.

The chain uses TRBV5-5 and TRBJ2-3; a possible D gene is TRBD2 (6 bases). V lost 1 base, J lost 2 bases, and 20 bases lay in between. This CDR3 spans 18 amino acids. Germline CDR1 is SGHKS and CDR2 is YYEKEE (reference sequence). Here the CDR3 reads CASSLRMVRLGATDTQYF. CDR3 sequence (DNA): TGTGCCAGCAGCTTGAGAATGGTTCGACTAGGGGCCACAGATACGCAGTATTTT.

This chain joins TRBV3-1 (or the pseudogene TRBV3-2) and TRBJ1-1, with 9 nucleotides matching TRBD1. The CDR3 extends over 14 amino acids. From germline, CDR1 is LGHDT and CDR2 YNNKEL (reference sequence). J gave up 9 bases and V 3 bases, and 8 bases lay outside the gene matches. CDR3 amino acids: CASSHGGQGGKAFF. CDR3 bases: TGTGCCAGCAGCCATGGGGGACAGGGAGGGAAAGCTTTCTTT.

The table lists this clone with a few counts. This chain connects TRBV28 to TRBJ1-6; the match to TRBD1 covers 10 bases. The CDR3 consists of 15 residues. V trimming: 2 bases; J trimming: 14 bases; junction bases outside the gene matches: 9. CDR1 is MDHEN and CDR2 is SYDVKM in the germline V gene. The CDR3 DNA reads TGTGCCAGCAGTTTAGTTAGGACAGGGGGTCTGGCCCTCCACTTT. Protein product: CASSLVRTGGLALHF.

CDR3 in amino acids: CASSHPGHLSDNEQFF. The CDR3 coding sequence is TGTGCCAGCAGCCATCCGGGACACCTCTCGGACAATGAGCAGTTCTTC. V usage is TRBV4-2 and J usage is TRBJ2-1; the D gene is possibly TRBD1 (6 bases). Per germline, CDR1 LGHNA and CDR2 YNFKEQ. V lost 3 bases, J lost 5 bases, and 17 bases lay in between. This CDR3 has 16 residues.

This chain joins TRBV15 and TRBJ2-3; the D is unclear. CDR3 length: 16 residues. Between the trimmed V and J ends, which lost 0 bases and 2 bases, there was a span of 12 bases. Germline CDR1 and CDR2: LNHNV and YYDKDF (reference sequence). CDR3 nucleotides: TGTGCCACCAGCAGAGAGCGTGGCAGGTACACAGATACGCAGTATTTT. Translating gives CATSRERGRYTDTQYF.

This clone showed up just once. The CDR3 sequence is CASSPQDKNQPQHF. The CDR3 DNA follows: TGTGCCAGCTCACCCCAGGACAAAAATCAGCCCCAGCATTTT. The chain couples TRBV18 to TRBJ1-5; D may be TRBD1 (5 bases). The V end was cut by 3 bases, the J end by 4 bases, with 10 bases between. From germline, CDR1 is KGHSH and CDR2 LQKENI. The length of the CDR3 is 14 residues.

The V gene is TRBV13, the J gene TRBJ2-5, with D hard to call. Germline-derived CDR1 and CDR2 are PRHDT and FYEKMQ (reference sequence). The CDR3 runs to 13 residues. The ends were cut back, 4 bases at V and 0 bases at J, with 6 bases in the middle. This CDR3 is CASSSLYQETQYF. CDR3 DNA sequence: TGTGCCAGCAGCTCACTGTACCAAGAGACCCAGTACTTC.

The V and J genes are TRBV5-5 and TRBJ1-1, with D tentatively TRBD1 (6 bases). V dropped 4 bases and J dropped 10 bases, with 11 bases sitting between them. Germline CDR1 is SGHKS and CDR2 is YYEKEE (reference sequence). CDR3 length: 11 residues. The CDR3 coding sequence is TGTGCCAGCAGCCCCGACAGGTTAGCTTTCTTT. It encodes CASSPDRLAFF.

The CDR3 protein is CATSDLRGGGQETQYF. CDR3 bases: TGTGCCACCAGTGATTTGCGTGGGGGGGGTCAAGAGACCCAGTACTTC. The V and J genes are TRBV24-1 and TRBJ2-5, with 7 nucleotides matching TRBD2. The CDR3 consists of 16 residues. Trimming at V came to 0 bases and at J to 2 bases, leaving 5 bases not matched to a gene. CDR1 and CDR2 from the germline V gene are KGHDR and SFDVKD.

V and J are TRBV13 and TRBJ2-3; 11 bases match TRBD2. V lost 5 bases to trimming and J lost 1 base; unmatched junction nucleotides: 26. The CDR3 consists of 23 residues. Germline lookup yields CDR1 PRHDT and CDR2 FYEKMQ (reference sequence). The CDR3 loop is CASSGGPGTKPTSGDIGTDTQYF. The DNA of the CDR3 is TGTGCCAGCAGCGGGGGGCCAGGGACAAAGCCGACTAGCGGGGATATTGGCACAGATACGCAGTATTTT.

V gene TRBV7-8 combines with J gene TRBJ2-5; weak D call: TRBD2 (5 bases). The V gene lost 4 bases and the J gene lost 3 bases, with 24 bases spanning the gap. This CDR3 has 18 residues. Germline V lookup: CDR1 SGHVS, CDR2 FQNEAQ. The CDR3 bases are TGTGCCAGCAGCTCTGGACTTAGGGTGTTGGTAATGAAAGAGACCCAGTACTTC. Residues: CASSSGLRVLVMKETQYF.

The chain combines TRBV4-2 with TRBJ2-7, with 11 nucleotides matching TRBD1. This CDR3 comprises 16 residues. After removal of 1 base from V and 5 bases from J, the junction contained 7 bases not matched to a gene. CDR1 and CDR2 (germline): LGHNA, YNFKEQ. DNA for the CDR3: TGTGCCAGCAGCCAAGGAGAAAGGACAGGGGGCCACGAGCAGTACTTC. It translates to CASSQGERTGGHEQYF.

The CDR3 reads CASSSTGGFTYEQYF. CDR3 sequence (DNA): TGTGCCAGCAGCTCAACCGGGGGATTCACCTACGAGCAGTACTTC. The J gene is TRBJ2-7, the V gene TRBV11-2; the D gene is possibly TRBD2 (6 bases). The CDR3 covers 15 residues. Germline V gene data show CDR1 as SGHAT and CDR2 as FQNNGV. V was trimmed by 4 bases and J by 2 bases, leaving 15 bases between them.

This clone appeared a single time. The chain uses TRBV19 and TRBJ2-2, with TRBD1 matching 11 bases. Unmatched junction bases numbered 5, after V lost 4 bases and J lost 7 bases. From germline, CDR1 is LNHDA and CDR2 SQIVND (reference sequence). The CDR3 consists of 15 residues. The CDR3 coding sequence is TGTGCCAGTAGTACCGGGACAGGGGGAGTCGGGGAGCTGTTTTTT. This translates into CASSTGTGGVGELFF.

The chain joins TRBV11-1 to TRBJ2-5, with 10 bases fitting TRBD1. The CDR3 loop spans 15 amino acids. After removal of 5 bases from V and 0 bases from J, the junction contained 3 bases not matched to a gene. Germline V gene data show CDR1 as SGHAT and CDR2 as FQDESV (reference sequence). The CDR3 spells CASSTDRGYQETQYF. Here the CDR3 DNA reads TGTGCCAGCAGCACGGACAGGGGGTACCAAGAGACCCAGTACTTC.

Note on this clone: A read error may account for a junction end that differs from germline. The V and J genes are TRBV12-5 and TRBJ1-1; TRBD1 matches at 11 bases. The CDR3 has 16 residues. Germline V CDR1 and CDR2: LGHNT, FRNRAP. The chain's CDR3 is CASGFSRDRGNPEAFF. The CDR3 region has the DNA TGTGCTAGTGGTTTTTCCCGGGACAGGGGGAACCCTGAAGCTTTCTTT.

The CDR3 protein is CSVGYNSDEQYF. DNA for the CDR3: TGCAGCGTCGGTTATAACTCGGACGAGCAGTACTTC. This sequence joins TRBV29-1 and TRBJ2-7; the D is unclear. The ends were cut back, 6 bases at V and 5 bases at J, with 14 bases in the middle. The CDR3 contains 12 residues. Germline V gene sequence: CDR1 SQVTM, CDR2 ANQGSEA.

The rearrangement links TRBV4-1 to TRBJ2-5; weak D call: TRBD1 (6 bases). This CDR3 comprises 16 residues. CDR1 and CDR2 (germline): MGHRA, YSYEKL. Trimming left V 0 bases short and J 5 bases short, with 16 bases between. The CDR3 DNA sequence: TGCGCCAGCAGCCAAGATATCAGGGGCATGGGGGAGACCCAGTACTTC. Translated, it gives CASSQDIRGMGETQYF.

The chain is built from TRBV5-1 and TRBJ1-1; TRBD1 aligns across 11 bases. The CDR3 totals 15 residues. V shed 5 bases and J 4 bases; nucleotides not matched to a gene: 7. The germline CDR1 and CDR2 sequences are SGHRS and YFSETQ. The CDR3 nucleotides are TGCGCCAGCAGGCCGGCAGGGACAGGGGGCACTGAAGCTTTCTTT. Translated: CASRPAGTGGTEAFF.

The chain combines TRBV9 with TRBJ2-2; 7 nucleotides match TRBD1. The J segment lost 6 bases and the V segment lost 0 bases, leaving 5 bases of the junction unmatched. Per germline, CDR1 SGDLS and CDR2 YYNGEE. The CDR3 runs 15 residues. The CDR3 DNA follows: TGTGCCAGCAGCGTAGGGGACAGCGCCTCCGGGGAGCTGTTTTTT. It translates to CASSVGDSASGELFF.

The chain uses TRBV10-1 and TRBJ1-1, with a weak D call TRBD1 (6 bases). This CDR3 has 14 residues. Germline CDR1 WNHNN, CDR2 SYGVQD (reference sequence). Trimming cost V 6 bases and J 4 bases, with 15 bases left between them. DNA of the CDR3: TGCGCCAGCAGACCCGGACAGACCTCCACTGAAGCTTTCTTT. It encodes CASRPGQTSTEAFF.

This chain connects TRBV5-1 to TRBJ2-3, with 10 bases matching TRBD2. Trimming cost V 1 base and J 0 bases; bases outside gene matches: 2. Germline V CDR1 and CDR2: SGHRS, YFSETQ. This CDR3 is built from 16 residues. This CDR3 reads CASSLSTSGSTDTQYF. The DNA of the CDR3 is TGCGCCAGCAGCTTGTCGACTAGCGGGAGCACAGATACGCAGTATTTT. The entire variable domain, with the rest obtained from reference TRBV5-1 and TRBJ2-3, is as follows: KAGVTQTPRYLIKTRGQQVTLSCSPISGHRSVSWYQQTPGQGLQFLFEYFSETQRNKGNFPGRFSGRQFSNSRSEMNVSTLELGDSALYLCASSLSTSGSTDTQYFGPGTRLTVL.

The chain employs TRBV20-1 and TRBJ1-2; D unresolved. This CDR3 is 10 amino acids long. V lost 3 bases and J lost 8, with 7 bases in between. Per the germline V gene, CDR1 is DFQATT and CDR2 is SNEGSKA (reference sequence). CDR3 coding DNA: TGCAGTGCTAGCGGCGGGGGCTACACCTTC. Residues: CSASGGGYTF.

This sequence joins TRBV18 and TRBJ1-3; 7 bases align to TRBD1. Germline V lookup: CDR1 KGHSH, CDR2 LQKENI. The CDR3 sequence is 16 residues long. V shed 0 bases and J 0 bases; nucleotides not matched to a gene: 2. This chain's CDR3 is CASSPPGQSSGNTIYF. CDR3 sequence (DNA): TGTGCCAGCTCACCACCGGGACAGAGCTCTGGAAACACCATATATTTT.

This rearrangement joins TRBV11-2 to TRBJ2-5; 12 bases agree with TRBD2. The V gene's germline CDR1 is SGHAT and CDR2 FQNNGV. The V segment lost 2 bases and the J segment 5 bases; nucleotides outside the gene matches: 15. The CDR3 is 19 residues long. The CDR3 sequence: CASSLPLSSGGARKETQYF. The DNA for the CDR3 is TGTGCCAGCAGCTTACCACTATCTAGCGGGGGGGCCAGGAAGGAGACCCAGTACTTC.

The chain combines TRBV5-8 with TRBJ2-3, with 8 bases that match TRBD2. Germline trimming cut 4 bases from V and 4 bases from J; bases unmatched to any gene: 8. Per germline, CDR1 SGHTS and CDR2 YDEGEE. This CDR3 spans 15 amino acids. CDR3 protein: CASSKGLVGADTQYF. CDR3 nucleotides: TGTGCCAGCAGCAAGGGACTAGTGGGAGCAGATACGCAGTATTTT.